The next 28 T cell receptor beta chains were all read from a single sample in a study of vaccination and CD4 T cells after COVID-19 (dated 2022 in TCRdb). Library method: PCR. Sequenced on an Illumina iSeq 100. DNA from cultured CD4+ T cells was subjected to TCR sequencing with the Oncomine TCR Beta short-read assay at the Johns Hopkins FTIC core. TCRdb applied fastp at Q25 and MiXCR to the public reads, then kept only in-frame beta chains. Here each entry gathers all rows of one CDR3 protein and keeps the most common genes and DNA. Within this sample are fewer than 20,000 distinct CDR3 sequences, with around 70% of them counted one time only. The ten top clones hold approximately 6% of the sample. Which antigens these TCRs recognize remains unknown. Reading the label with the study, this specimen's treatment or condition is: roughly 10-day PBMC culture with coronavirus spike peptide pools or control peptides (ViraFEST assay).

Sample: CD4+ T cells from blood, cultured in vitro. The receptors derive from a human donor who had recovered from COVID-19.

This rearrangement joins TRBV28 to TRBJ2-4; TRBD1 agrees at 7 bases. The CDR3 is 13 residues long. Germline V gene sequence: CDR1 MDHEN, CDR2 SYDVKM. V was pared by 1 base and J by 6 bases, with 0 bases of the junction left unmatched. The chain's CDR3 is CASSLSGGNIQYF. In DNA form, the CDR3 reads TGTGCCAGCAGTTTATCAGGGGGAAACATTCAGTACTTC.

The chain is built from TRBV4-1 and TRBJ1-2; the D is unclear. Germline-derived CDR1 and CDR2 are MGHRA and YSYEKL. This CDR3 contains 15 residues. V lost 4 bases, J lost 6 bases, and 18 bases lay in between. CDR3 sequence (DNA): TGCGCCAGCAGCCCGGCCCAGGAGGGAAGGAATGGCTACACCTTC. Its translation: CASSPAQEGRNGYTF.

CDR3 loop: CARGDLPGSGNTIYF. As DNA, the CDR3 is TGTGCCAGGGGGGACCTCCCCGGCTCTGGAAACACCATATATTTT. J is TRBJ1-3 and V is TRBV27; TRBD1 might be the D (5 bases). CDR1 and CDR2 from the germline V gene are MNHEY and SMNVEV (reference sequence). There are 15 residues in the CDR3. The V end was cut by 9 bases, the J end by 0 bases, with 15 bases between.

The chain combines TRBV20-1 with TRBJ2-5; a possible D gene is TRBD2 (7 bases). Germline values: CDR1 DFQATT, CDR2 SNEGSKA (reference sequence). CDR3 length: 15 residues. Trimming stripped 6 bases from V and 5 bases from J, with 22 bases between. CDR3 sequence (DNA): TGCAGTGCGCCGGGGAGGGGGGCGGTAATGGAGACCCAGTACTTC. This gives the protein CSAPGRGAVMETQYF.

This sequence joins TRBV6-1 and TRBJ1-1; D is possibly TRBD1 (6 bases). The V gene's germline CDR1 is MNHNS and CDR2 SASEGT. V was clipped by 4 bases and J by 11 bases, with 17 bases between them. There are 13 residues in the CDR3. CDR3 DNA: TGTGCCAGCAGTGCACGGACAGATCTTCTGGCTTTCTTT. It codes for CASSARTDLLAFF.

The rearrangement joins TRBV5-4 to TRBJ2-3, with D perhaps being TRBD1 or TRBD2 (5 bases each). This CDR3 comprises 15 residues. V lost 4 bases, J lost 4 bases, and 16 bases lay in between. Germline CDR1 SGHNT, CDR2 YYREEE (reference sequence). The CDR3 reads CASSRTGLSSDTQYF. The CDR3 DNA sequence: TGTGCCAGCAGCCGGACGGGGCTATCCTCAGATACGCAGTATTTT.

This clonotype came up a few times. V usage is TRBV30 and J usage is TRBJ1-2, with D tentatively TRBD1 (6 bases). The V end was cut by 0 bases, the J end by 2 bases, with 19 bases between. The CDR3 is 17 residues long. Germline CDR1 GTSNPN, CDR2 SVGIG (reference sequence). The CDR3 DNA reads as TGTGCCTGGAGTGTAATGGTTCGCGTAAGGGGGAACTATGGCTACACCTTC. Translating it yields CAWSVMVRVRGNYGYTF.

This sequence joins TRBV4-3 and TRBJ1-1, with D perhaps matching TRBD1 (6 bases). This CDR3 has 20 amino acids. V gave up 4 bases and J gave up 9 bases, with 36 bases separating them. Germline values: CDR1 LGHNA, CDR2 YSLEER. The CDR3, as DNA: TGCGCCAGCAGCCCGGGGACACCGAGTGGAGGGAGGGGGTCGAACTCTAAAGCTTTCTTT. It yields the protein CASSPGTPSGGRGSNSKAFF.

J is TRBJ2-7 and V is TRBV7-9; the match to TRBD2 covers 9 bases. Germline V gene lookup returns CDR1 SEHNR and CDR2 FQNEAQ (reference sequence). Losses at the gene ends were 5 bases for V and 3 bases for J; bases not matched to a gene: 14. The CDR3 has 17 amino acids. The DNA for the CDR3 is TGTGCCAGCAGCCCACGAGGGGTAGCGGGAGAGGGCTACGAGCAGTACTTC. This translates into CASSPRGVAGEGYEQYF.

V and J are TRBV19 and TRBJ1-5, with 11 bases lining up with TRBD1. The V gene's germline CDR1 is LNHDA and CDR2 SQIVND (reference sequence). This CDR3 region has 15 residues. V dropped 4 bases and J dropped 3; count of bases not matched to a gene: 2. In nucleotides, the CDR3 is TGTGCCAGTAGTACGGACAGGGGGCTCAATCAGCCCCAGCATTTT. This encodes CASSTDRGLNQPQHF.

The chain uses TRBV7-2 and TRBJ1-1; D not resolved. The CDR3 sequence is 12 residues long. Trimming cost V 6 bases and J 10 bases, with 15 bases left between them. Germline CDR1 reads SGHTA; CDR2 reads FQGNSA. CDR3 sequence: CASSYLREGAFF. As DNA, the CDR3 is TGTGCCAGCAGTTACCTTAGGGAGGGAGCTTTCTTT.

The J gene is TRBJ1-2, the V gene TRBV6-2 or TRBV6-3, with 9 bases that match TRBD1. The CDR3 is 14 amino acids. Germline values: CDR1 MNHEY, CDR2 SVGEGT. V lost 4 bases to trimming and J lost 5 bases; unmatched junction nucleotides: 5. CDR3 nucleotide sequence: TGTGCCAGCAGTTTCACAGGGGGCGATTATGGCTACACCTTC. Translated: CASSFTGGDYGYTF.

The chain joins TRBV28 to TRBJ1-1, with D possibly being TRBD1 (5 bases). With 3 bases removed from V and 2 bases from J, the gap between germline ends came to 13 bases. CDR3 length: 15 amino acids. CDR1 MDHEN and CDR2 SYDVKM come from the germline V gene. The chain's CDR3 is CASSFTVGLNTEAFF. CDR3 nucleotides: TGTGCCAGCAGTTTTACAGTGGGGCTTAACACTGAAGCTTTCTTT. Drawing the rest from reference TRBV28 and TRBJ1-1, the complete variable domain is DVKVTQSSRYLVKRTGEKVFLECVQDMDHENMFWYRQDPGLGLRLIYFSYDVKMKEKGDIPEGYSVSREKKERFSLILESASTNQTSMYLCASSFTVGLNTEAFFGQGTRLTVV.

The V call is TRBV28, the J call TRBJ2-7; TRBD1 aligns across 7 bases. Trimming took 5 bases from V and 4 from J; bases not matched to a gene: 8. The length of the CDR3 is 14 residues. Germline CDR1 MDHEN, CDR2 SYDVKM. The CDR3 loop is CASSPGTAGYEQYF. For the CDR3, the DNA is TGTGCCAGCAGTCCCGGGACAGCCGGGTACGAGCAGTACTTC.

The chain joins TRBV2 to TRBJ1-5; 8 bases are shared with TRBD1. The CDR3 sequence is 15 residues long. Germline CDR1 and CDR2: SNHLY and FYNNEI. V shed 5 bases, J shed 2 bases, and the junction held 5 bases outside the gene matches. The DNA of the CDR3 is TGTGCCAGCAGTCCCGAGGGACAGGGCAATCAGCCCCAGCATTTT. The encoded protein is CASSPEGQGNQPQHF.

V gene TRBV20-1 combines with J gene TRBJ2-5, with unresolved D. V lost 7 bases and J 1 base, leaving 10 bases between the germline ends. The germline V gene encodes CDR1 DFQATT and CDR2 SNEGSKA (reference sequence). The CDR3 length is 12 residues. CDR3 sequence: CSGKATQETQYF. Here the CDR3 DNA reads TGCAGTGGGAAAGCCACCCAAGAGACCCAGTACTTC.

This chain links TRBV4-3 with TRBJ2-7, with a tentative D call TRBD1 (6 bases). Germline CDR1 reads LGHNA; CDR2 reads YSLEER. This CDR3 is built from 14 residues. V dropped 0 bases and J dropped 6 bases, with 12 bases sitting between them. The CDR3 bases are TGCGCCAGCAGCCAAGAAATCCTCAGGGGCGAGCAGTACTTC. Its protein product is CASSQEILRGEQYF.

The chain joins TRBV6-1 to TRBJ1-1; D is uncertain. The CDR3 covers 13 residues. CDR1 and CDR2 (germline): MNHNS, SASEGT. Trimming took off 6 bases at V and 4 bases at J, with 12 bases between the two ends. The CDR3: CASSMTRGTEAFF. CDR3 in DNA: TGTGCCAGCAGCATGACACGGGGCACTGAAGCTTTCTTT.

The chain links TRBV7-2 to TRBJ1-5; the D gene is possibly TRBD1 (5 bases). Germline assignment: CDR1 SGHTA and CDR2 FQGNSA. V lost 4 bases and J lost 2, with 18 bases in between. The CDR3 spans 17 residues. In DNA form, the CDR3 reads TGTGCCAGCAGCTGGCAGCCTGGGGGTCGAGGCAATCAGCCCCAGCATTTT. This translates into CASSWQPGGRGNQPQHF.

This chain uses TRBV20-1 with TRBJ2-7; D is possibly TRBD2 (6 bases). CDR3 length: 12 residues. Germline lookup yields CDR1 DFQATT and CDR2 SNEGSKA (reference sequence). V was trimmed by 6 bases and J by 6 bases, leaving 15 bases between them. Here the CDR3 reads CSASGLPLEQYF. DNA of the CDR3: TGCAGTGCCTCGGGACTGCCTCTCGAGCAGTACTTC.

The chain is built from TRBV19 and TRBJ2-2; no definite D call. The V gene lost 8 bases and the J gene lost 5 bases, with 9 bases spanning the gap. The CDR3 is 12 amino acids. Germline CDR1 and CDR2: LNHDA and SQIVND (reference sequence). The CDR3 region is CASRVGTGELFF. As DNA, the CDR3 is TGTGCCAGTCGTGTCGGGACCGGGGAGCTGTTTTTT.

This clonotype was seen a single time. The rearrangement links TRBV7-9 to TRBJ1-1; no clear D. From germline, CDR1 is SEHNR and CDR2 FQNEAQ (reference sequence). Trimming took 1 base from V and 3 from J, leaving 12 bases between them. The CDR3 sequence is 15 residues long. The CDR3 nucleotides read TGTGCCAGCAGCTTAGGGATGTCGGGGTACACTGAAGCTTTCTTT. It is translated as CASSLGMSGYTEAFF.

This clonotype was recorded once. This chain connects TRBV7-8 to TRBJ1-5, with D tentatively TRBD1 (6 bases). The germline CDR1 and CDR2 sequences are SGHVS and FQNEAQ. This CDR3 is 16 amino acids long. V shed 4 bases and J shed 3 bases, with 16 bases lying between them. CDR3 sequence reads: CASSSVSYRANQPQHF. CDR3 DNA sequence: TGTGCCAGCAGCTCCGTCTCGTACAGGGCCAATCAGCCCCAGCATTTT.

V and J are TRBV12-3 or TRBV12-4 and TRBJ1-2; TRBD1 aligns across 8 bases. CDR3 size: 13 residues. The ends lost 8 bases at V and 4 bases at J; junction bases unmatched: 6. CDR3 region: CASVDRGGYGYTF. The DNA for the CDR3 is TGTGCCAGCGTCGACAGGGGTGGCTATGGCTACACCTTC.

The chain combines TRBV29-1 with TRBJ1-1; D not certain. With 4 bases removed from V and 6 bases from J, the gap between germline ends came to 12 bases. This CDR3 has 12 amino acids. From germline, CDR1 is SQVTM and CDR2 ANQGSEA. DNA of the CDR3: TGCAGCGTTGCGCGGGATTTGTCTGAAGCTTTCTTT. It specifies CSVARDLSEAFF.

V and J are TRBV4-1 and TRBJ1-2; possible D gene TRBD1, 5 bases. CDR3 length equals 14 residues. Trimming pared 0 bases from V and 8 bases from J, leaving 13 bases between. Germline V gene data show CDR1 as MGHRA and CDR2 as YSYEKL. The CDR3 region has the DNA TGCGCCAGCAGCCAAGACAGGGTCGGGCGAGGCTACACCTTC. It translates to CASSQDRVGRGYTF.

This clonotype turned up a few times. The V and J genes are TRBV20-1 and TRBJ2-7; 13 bases line up with TRBD2. J lost 1 base, V lost 4 bases, and 7 bases had no gene match. Germline lookup yields CDR1 DFQATT and CDR2 SNEGSKA (reference sequence). The CDR3 runs 16 residues. The CDR3 bases are TGCAGTGCTATCGGGACTAGCGGGGCTCAATCCTACGAGCAGTACTTC. This sequence encodes CSAIGTSGAQSYEQYF.

This clonotype occurred once. The CDR3 sequence: CASSTTNTGELFF. CDR3 bases: TGTGCCAGCAGTACGACGAACACCGGGGAGCTGTTTTTT. This chain uses TRBV6-1 with TRBJ2-2, with unresolved D. This CDR3 is 13 amino acids long. The germline V and J ends were trimmed by 5 bases and 0 bases, with 4 bases remaining between them. Germline V gives CDR1 MNHNS, CDR2 SASEGT.